The entry below describes one TCR beta chain. Which antigen it targets is not known. No base qualities exist here, and no much larger clone lies one base off it. This specimen comes from a study of identifying expanded T cells in peripheral blood (dated by TCRdb to the late 2010s). Turning to the overall study: Technical replicates were generated by sequencing separate aliquots of the same genomic DNA pool, and four replicates were compared pairwise. Overall study results and their limits: The authors expected biological variance in healthy repertoires might increase further over much longer intervals such as months to years. Both the number of clones called differentially abundant and the false-positive rate were significantly reduced by the beta-binomial model across all healthy-donor time intervals. Between technical replicates the binomial model flagged about 1.1 differentially abundant clones, whereas over two weeks the binomial model flagged about 16.4 and over about four weeks around 18. Variance in clone template counts between roughly two-week samples significantly increased with total template count across all healthy donors.

During the collection period, no infections or other immune events were recorded for the healthy donors. Time-dependent variance in a beta-binomial model of T-cell clone differential abundance was calibrated using healthy-donor blood repertoires as a training cohort. There were about 10 healthy donors in the training cohort, of whom 3 were female and 7 were male. The donors were between roughly 29 and 65 years old, with an average age of about 47 years. Whole blood, obtained from a commercial supplier, was collected from each healthy donor at three time points spaced roughly 2 weeks apart. Genomic DNA was extracted from unsorted whole blood for immunosequencing. The CDR3 runs 13 amino acids, cysteine and phenylalanine included. Just CDR3 DNA is preserved here, 39 bases in frame from base 1. TCRbeta CDR3 regions were profiled by bias-controlled multiplex PCR amplification of genomic DNA with the immunoSEQ Assay. Processing in the source paper ran as follows. The absolute abundance of each unique TCRbeta CDR3 region was quantified after sequences were collapsed and filtered. Differential abundance was tested with two models: a binomial (Fisher-equivalent) model and a beta-binomial model that adds time-dependent variance fitted from healthy donors. Clones with fewer than 5 combined templates were excluded, and clones with Benjamini-Hochberg FDR below 0.01 were called differentially abundant. Using the form v = (b*log(k)+a)^2, the beta-binomial variance was modeled as a function of the total template count across the two samples. The clones in this table, taken by TCRdb from immuneACCESS, are in-frame only. Not every clone is retained; where verified, under half of the shortfall comes from an unresolved V gene, and the cause of the rest is unknown. D and trimming were read from the DNA, whereas the V and J calls and clone size are those reported in that table. The sample table records roughly 92,000 clones; 70% to 90% of these occur just once. Clones ranked in the top ten supply about 20% of the sample.

The receptor was derived from a person aged 18 to 70 in good health. Recombination joined TRBV21-1 with TRBJ2-1; the table assigns TRBD1, which was not confirmed against the DNA. TRBV21-1 is described as a pseudogene. Sequenced input: blood. The CDR3 region reads CASSKWSQNEQFF. The DNA reads as follows: TGTGCCAGCAGCAAATGGTCACAAAACGAGCAGTTCTTC.